A selection of T cell receptor beta chains follows, all from one sample in a study of somatic mutations in cytotoxic T cells in rheumatoid arthritis. This table comes from immunoSEQ multiplex PCR, and its TCRdb copy is limited to in-frame clones, with some not included. The sample has about 10,000 clones; 81% are singletons. The specimen sequenced was CD8+ T cells sorted from blood. All receptors derive from a woman in her fifties or sixties in good health. CDR3s include the opening cysteine and the closing phenylalanine or tryptophan. The size of a clone is reported for some rows only, either as once, few or many, or as a class for expanded clones.

size	J	V	length	CDR3
NA	TRBJ1-1	TRBV9	14	CASSRGWGSTEAFF
few	TRBJ1-2	TRBV29-1	11	CSVRGEYGYTF
once	TRBJ1-1	TRBV7-6	12	CASSPMEAEAFF
NA	TRBJ2-7	TRBV7-2	14	CASSIWGDIGEQYF
NA	TRBJ2-5	TRBV5-1	14	CASSSSQGGETQYF
NA	TRBJ2-2	TRBV4-3	16	CASSHVGQGNTGELFF
NA	TRBJ1-4	TRBV28	14	CASSLDRGGEKLFF
NA	TRBJ1-2	TRBV5-5	15	CASSLLGAADYGYTF
once	TRBJ2-3	TRBV27	15	CASSEGGFYTDTQYF
NA	TRBJ2-7	TRBV11-2	13	CASSLQTAYEQYF
once	TRBJ2-1	TRBV15	14	CATLEEGGYNEQFF
NA	TRBJ2-3	TRBV28	14	CASIQTSGTDTQYF
NA	TRBJ2-7	TRBV4-1	17	CASSHPTGTSSSYEQYF
NA	TRBJ2-7	TRBV14	16	CASSQEVRDRVFEQYF
few	TRBJ1-5	TRBV27	14	CASSLSGVKQPQHF
NA	NA	TRBV7-2	13	CASSPDRGHEQYF
NA	TRBJ2-2	TRBV2	17	CASSGGRLAGTPGELFF
NA	TRBJ1-4	TRBV21-1	16	CASSKEYGAPGEKLFF
NA	TRBJ2-7	TRBV11-1	15	CASSMGLAGGDEQYF
NA	TRBJ2-7	TRBV29-1	15	CSVEDPSGRPYEQYF
NA	TRBJ1-2	TRBV27	12	CASSLRGIGYTF
NA	TRBJ2-7	TRBV7-2	15	CASSLGGGQAYEQYF
NA	TRBJ1-5	TRBV27	13	CASSFRGGQPQHF
NA	TRBJ1-1	TRBV2	14	CASSDGPGGTEAFF
once	TRBJ2-1	TRBV11-2	14	CASSLPQEGNEQFF
NA	TRBJ2-5	TRBV11-2	13	CASSLWRAETQYF
NA	TRBJ2-7	TRBV4-3	15	CASSQEWDSSYEQYF
once	TRBJ1-2	TRBV27	14	CASTPGRGLSGYTF
NA	TRBJ2-1	TRBV2	16	CASSFTGTGVLDEQFF
NA	TRBJ2-1	TRBV19	15	CASTAGDISYNEQFF
few	TRBJ2-1	TRBV6-4	15	CASSDGSGGVNEQFF
NA	TRBJ2-2	TRBV4-2	16	CASSQPLAVNTGELFF
once	TRBJ2-3	TRBV4-3	14	CASSQRQGGNTQYF
NA	TRBJ1-2	TRBV9	13	CASSVVGGHGYTF
medium-sized	TRBJ1-3	TRBV12-5	16	CASGLVLGGSGNTIYF
few	TRBJ2-7	TRBV30	12	CAWSGSGEEQYF
few	TRBJ2-6	TRBV4-3	16	CASSQGTGSGANVLTF
once	TRBJ2-1	TRBV7-9	16	CASSSFSGRAVDEQFF
NA	TRBJ2-7	TRBV27	14	CASSLGQPTYEQYF
once	TRBJ1-5	TRBV6-1	16	CASSEWGGARNQPQHF
NA	TRBJ2-1	TRBV28	17	CASRTELVMQSWNEQFF
NA	TRBJ2-5	TRBV9	15	CASSGGRFGQETQYF
NA	TRBJ1-5	TRBV28	15	CASIGQTLTRQPQHF
NA	TRBJ2-3	TRBV5-5	15	CASSLGAGAGDTQYF
NA	TRBJ2-7	TRBV5-4	17	CASSPVATSPRSDEQYF
NA	TRBJ2-7	TRBV6-5	13	CASSYSEGYEQYF
NA	TRBJ2-5	TRBV28	12	CASSPSGETQYF
NA	TRBJ1-1	TRBV2	14	CASSGGILNTEAFF
NA	TRBJ1-1	TRBV9	16	CASSPGSGQMNTEAFF
NA	TRBJ2-7	TRBV13	14	CASSLGSRTYEQYF
once	TRBJ1-1	TRBV2	16	CASRFSLLLGSTEAFF
NA	TRBJ2-3	TRBV9	16	CASSARQGVLTDTQYF
NA	TRBJ1-1	TRBV12-2	18	CASRLEFRDRDMNTEAFF